This T cell receptor beta chain was retrieved from a study of blood T cell repertoires in COVID-19. Turning to the study itself: The samples span acute and convalescent COVID-19 from the United States, Italy and Spain. T cells, B-cell-depleted T cells, or PBMCs supplied cDNA or gDNA.

V lost 6 bases to trimming and J lost 2 bases; unmatched junction nucleotides: 14. There are 17 residues in the CDR3. CDR1 and CDR2 (germline): SGHNT, YENEEA. Sequenced by immunoSEQ multiplex PCR; TCRdb stores in-frame clones only, minus some. This sample has around 100,000 clones, with roughly 89% found just once. This receptor was obtained from a woman aged 80 or older in a cohort sampled during active COVID-19. The chain employs TRBV11-3 and TRBJ2-3, with 7 bases identical to TRBD2. Sequenced: peripheral blood. CDR3 DNA: TGTGCCAGCAGTTCGGGACTACCCCTCGGAGACACAGATACGCAGTATTTT. This encodes CASSSGLPLGDTDTQYF.